The subject of this entry is one T cell receptor (beta chain). Its antigen is not known. This entry is derived from a study of T cells expressing NK-cell markers. About the study: Eight donors were sequenced, of whom seven were HCMV-seropositive, while the remaining one was HCMV-seronegative.

Production of TCR beta cDNA relied on 5'RACE template switching with UMIs. With the 5' RACE reads reprocessed, TCRdb shows one record per CDR3 protein and no DNA. The sample totals about 550,000 distinct CDR3 sequences. Notes on the study in general: It is unclear if expanded NKG2C-expressing clones target HCMV antigens.

The germline V gene has CDR1 SGHRS and CDR2 YFSETQ. The CDR3 totals 15 residues. Source material: blood T cells: a sorted CD56 or NKG2C T cell subset, CD4+ or CD8+ T cells, or bulk PBMC T cells (not recorded which). This chain connects TRBV5-1 to TRBJ2-5; TCRdb calls TRBD1, which cannot be checked without DNA. The sequence came from a man aged 18 to 29 in good health. The CDR3 loop is CASKSRLRGKETQYF.